This entry concerns a single TCR beta chain. The data derive from a study of memory CD4+ T cells and cytomegalovirus serostatus. In the original analysis: Out-of-frame sequences were removed, leaving some 2 million distinct TCRbeta sequences. The protocol was immunoSEQ multiplex PCR, while the TCRdb copy is restricted to in-frame clones and leaves out a portion. Clonal size and the V and J genes are those of that table, whereas D and trimming came from the DNA. This table holds 70,000 to 95,000 clones, 65% to 85% found once. This CDR3 is 16 amino acids long. V lost 4 bases to trimming and J lost 4 bases; unmatched junction nucleotides: 11. In germline, CDR1 is MDHEN, CDR2 SYDVKM. The sort gate was single viable CD3+CD4+CD8-CD45RO+ cells for memory CD4+ T cells.

The sequenced material came from memory CD4+ T cells from blood. V is TRBV28 and J is TRBJ1-2; 8 nucleotides line up with TRBD1. This clonotype was sampled from an adult in good health and CMV-seronegative. This CDR3 reads CASSSGQETSFYGYTF. CDR3 bases: TGTGCCAGCAGTTCGGGACAGGAGACTAGCTTCTATGGCTACACCTTC.